The sequence of this T cell receptor beta chain was determined in a study of T cell repertoires in cytomegalovirus infection. Across the study: Evidence of both CMV infection and a matching HLA type came from public TCR beta signatures. Study-wide findings and caveats: Summed frequency of public TCR beta families distinguished CMV carriers with the relevant HLA. The ex vivo response showed dominance by HLA-C-restricted CMV-specific TCR beta clonotypes.

From the reads, TCRdb called clonotypes with MiXCR, one entry per CDR3 protein. The data show about 97,000 distinct CDR3 sequences, about 15% seen once. In regard to this clonotype: Its antigen remains unidentified.

Germline V lookup: CDR1 SNHLY, CDR2 FYNNEI. This CDR3 comprises 12 residues. Trimming left V 4 bases short and J 3 bases short, with 7 bases between. The chain joins TRBV2 to TRBJ2-7; D not certain. What was sequenced was PBMCs. This sequence was found in a human donor in good health (CMV status not recorded). Some clones in this sample may be carry-over from other donors' samples. Here the CDR3 reads CASSVKGYEQYF. The CDR3 DNA reads as TGTGCCAGCAGTGTAAAAGGCTACGAGCAGTACTTC. The whole variable domain, filled in from reference TRBV2 and TRBJ2-7, reads EPEVTQTPSHQVTQMGQEVILRCVPISNHLYFYWYRQILGQKVEFLVSFYNNEISEKSEIFDDQFSVERPDGSNFTLKIRSTKLEDSAMYFCASSVKGYEQYFGPGTRLTVT.